This T cell receptor (beta chain) was sequenced in a study of Ad26.COV2.S vaccination and SARS-CoV-2 variants. V dropped 4 bases and J dropped 5; count of bases not matched to a gene: 6. From germline, CDR1 is SGHRS and CDR2 YFSETQ. This CDR3 contains 13 residues. The method was immunoSEQ multiplex PCR; TCRdb's version includes in-frame clones alone and lacks a portion of them. The sample has about 180,000 clones, about 83% seen once. The source was peripheral blood, collected after recovery from COVID-19. The TCR comes from a human donor who had recovered from COVID-19. The chain joins TRBV5-1 to TRBJ2-7; TRBD2 agrees at 7 bases. CDR3 sequence reads: CASSAGRGNEQYF. In nucleotides, the CDR3 is TGCGCCAGCAGCGCAGGGAGGGGAAACGAGCAGTACTTC.